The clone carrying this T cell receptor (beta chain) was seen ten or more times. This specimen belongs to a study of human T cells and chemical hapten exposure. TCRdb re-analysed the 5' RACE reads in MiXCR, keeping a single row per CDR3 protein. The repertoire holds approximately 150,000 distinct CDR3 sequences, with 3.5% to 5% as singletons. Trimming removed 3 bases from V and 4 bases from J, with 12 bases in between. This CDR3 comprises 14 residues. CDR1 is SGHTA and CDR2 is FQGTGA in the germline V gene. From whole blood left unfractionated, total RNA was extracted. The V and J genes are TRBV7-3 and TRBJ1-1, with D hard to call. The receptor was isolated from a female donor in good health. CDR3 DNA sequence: TGTGCCAGCAGCTTGGGTCCCGTTTCCACTGAAGCTTTCTTT. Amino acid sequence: CASSLGPVSTEAFF. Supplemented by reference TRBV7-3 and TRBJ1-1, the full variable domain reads GAGVSQTPSNKVTEKGKYVELRCDPISGHTALYWYRQSLGQGPEFLIYFQGTGAADDSGLPNDRFFAVRPEGSVSTLKIQRTERGDSAVYLCASSLGPVSTEAFFGQGTRLTVV.